This T cell receptor (beta chain) was identified during a study of T cell responses to AZD1222 COVID-19 vaccine. Measured with immunoSEQ multiplex PCR; TCRdb has only the in-frame clones, and not every one. The repertoire has 80,000 to 100,000 clones, 86% of them found once; the top ten carry less than 6.5%. In germline, CDR1 is SGDLS, CDR2 YYNGEE. Trimming at V came to 3 bases and at J to 13 bases, leaving 7 bases not matched to a gene. CDR3 length equals 12 residues. The sequence derives from an adult who received the AZD1222 COVID-19 vaccine. The chain carries TRBV9 and TRBJ2-7, with TRBD1 matching 10 bases. The material was peripheral blood, obtained 28 days after the second AZD1222 dose. CDR3 amino acids: CASSGGGDRGYF. The CDR3 DNA sequence: TGTGCCAGCAGCGGGGGCGGGGACAGGGGCTACTTC.